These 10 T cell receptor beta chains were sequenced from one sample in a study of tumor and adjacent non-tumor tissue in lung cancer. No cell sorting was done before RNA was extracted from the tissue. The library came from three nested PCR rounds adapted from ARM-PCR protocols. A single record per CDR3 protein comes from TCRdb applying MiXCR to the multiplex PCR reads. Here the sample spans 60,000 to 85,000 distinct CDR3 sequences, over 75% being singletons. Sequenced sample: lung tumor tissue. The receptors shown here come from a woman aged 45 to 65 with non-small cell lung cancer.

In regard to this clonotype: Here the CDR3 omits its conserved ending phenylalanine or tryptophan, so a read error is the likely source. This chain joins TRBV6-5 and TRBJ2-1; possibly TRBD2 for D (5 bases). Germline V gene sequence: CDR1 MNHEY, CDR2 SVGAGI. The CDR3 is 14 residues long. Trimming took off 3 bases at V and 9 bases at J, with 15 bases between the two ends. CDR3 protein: CASSYVGMMGEQFL. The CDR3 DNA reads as TGTGCCAGCAGTTATGTCGGGATGATGGGTGAGCAGTTCTTA.

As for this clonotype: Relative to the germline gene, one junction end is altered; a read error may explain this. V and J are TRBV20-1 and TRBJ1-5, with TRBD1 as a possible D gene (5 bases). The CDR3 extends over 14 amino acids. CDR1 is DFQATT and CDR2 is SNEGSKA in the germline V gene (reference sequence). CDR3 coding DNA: TGCAGTGCTAAGACAGACTATAGCTATCAGTCCCAGCATTTT. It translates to CSAKTDYSYQSQHF.

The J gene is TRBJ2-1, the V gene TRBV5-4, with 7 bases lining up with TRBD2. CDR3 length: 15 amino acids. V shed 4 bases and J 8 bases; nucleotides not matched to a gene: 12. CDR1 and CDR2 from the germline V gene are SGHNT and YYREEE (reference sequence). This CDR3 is CASSTSTSEADEQFF. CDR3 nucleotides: TGTGCCAGCAGCACCTCCACTAGCGAGGCCGATGAGCAGTTCTTC.

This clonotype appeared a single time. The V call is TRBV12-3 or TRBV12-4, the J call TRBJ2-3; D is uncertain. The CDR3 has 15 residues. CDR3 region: CDSRLETLSTDTQYF. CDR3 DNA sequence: TGTGACAGTAGATTAGAGACACTAAGCACAGATACGCAGTATTTT.

The CDR3 sequence is CAIRRGDPYEQFF. The DNA for the CDR3 is TGTGCCATCAGGCGGGGAGACCCCTACGAGCAGTTCTTC. The V gene is TRBV12-3 or TRBV12-4, the J gene TRBJ2-1; possibly TRBD2 for D (6 bases). Deletions cut 10 bases from V and 10 bases from J, with 20 bases between. The CDR3 length is 13 residues.

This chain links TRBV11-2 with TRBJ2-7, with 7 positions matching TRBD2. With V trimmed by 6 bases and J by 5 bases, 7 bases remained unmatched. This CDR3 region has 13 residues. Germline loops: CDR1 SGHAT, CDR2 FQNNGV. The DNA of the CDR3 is TGTGCCAGCAGATCAGCGGGAACTGACGAGCAGTACTTC. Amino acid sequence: CASRSAGTDEQYF.

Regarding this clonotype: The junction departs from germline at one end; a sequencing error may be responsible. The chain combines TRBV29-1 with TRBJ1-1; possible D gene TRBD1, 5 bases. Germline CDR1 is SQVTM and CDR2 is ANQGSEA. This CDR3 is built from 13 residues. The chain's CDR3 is CSVMTESNTEAIF. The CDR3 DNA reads TGCAGCGTCATGACAGAGTCGAACACTGAAGCTATCTTT.

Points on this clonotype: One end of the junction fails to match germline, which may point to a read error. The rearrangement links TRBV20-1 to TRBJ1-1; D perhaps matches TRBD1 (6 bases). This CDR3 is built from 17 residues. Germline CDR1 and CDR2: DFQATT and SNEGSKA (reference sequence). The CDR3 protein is CSAGDRRQGSMNTEAFF. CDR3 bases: TGCAGTGCTGGAGATCGTAGGCAGGGGAGCATGAACACTGAAGCTTTCTTT.

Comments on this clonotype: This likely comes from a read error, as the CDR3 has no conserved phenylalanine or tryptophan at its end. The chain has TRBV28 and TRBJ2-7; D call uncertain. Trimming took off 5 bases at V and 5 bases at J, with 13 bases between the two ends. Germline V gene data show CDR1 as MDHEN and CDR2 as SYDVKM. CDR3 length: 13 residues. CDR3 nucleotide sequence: TGTGCCAGCAGTCATGGTGCCGAAAACGAGCAGTACATC. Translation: CASSHGAENEQYI.

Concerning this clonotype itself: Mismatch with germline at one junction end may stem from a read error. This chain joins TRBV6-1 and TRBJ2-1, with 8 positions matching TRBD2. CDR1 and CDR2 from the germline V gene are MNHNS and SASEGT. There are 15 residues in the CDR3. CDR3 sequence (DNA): TGTGCCAGCAGAATCCTAGCGGGCTCCTACAATCAGCACTTCTTC. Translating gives CASRILAGSYNQHFF.